These 3 T cell receptor beta chains came from one sample sequenced in a study of cytomegalovirus exposure and HLA in healthy donors. Vbeta (60) and Jbeta (13) primers were used in the PCR. The assay was immunoSEQ multiplex PCR, and TCRdb's table has in-frame clones only and misses some. The table shows around 190,000 clones, with around 86% occurring only once. The sequencing input was PBMCs. Receptors originate from a woman younger than 35 in good health and CMV-seronegative.

This clone was seen only once. The gene calls are TRBV30 and TRBJ1-5; 8 bases map to TRBD1. Trimming took 0 bases from V and 4 from J; bases not matched to a gene: 2. The CDR3 totals 14 residues. Germline values: CDR1 GTSNPN, CDR2 SVGIG (reference sequence). CDR3 amino acids: CAWSVWTGNQPQHF. CDR3 nucleotides: TGTGCCTGGAGTGTATGGACAGGGAATCAGCCCCAGCATTTT.

This clone has just one count. The chain links TRBV4-2 to TRBJ2-5; D unclear. The CDR3 sequence is 13 residues long. The germline V gene has CDR1 LGHNA and CDR2 YNFKEQ. V was trimmed by 0 bases and J by 2 bases, leaving 4 bases between them. Here the CDR3 DNA reads TGTGCCAGCAGCCAAGAGACTCAAGAGACCCAGTACTTC. Its protein product is CASSQETQETQYF.

V usage is TRBV6-5 and J usage is TRBJ1-3; D is unresolved. This CDR3 has 15 amino acids. The V and J ends lost 2 bases and 0 bases respectively, with 8 bases between them. Germline V lookup: CDR1 MNHEY, CDR2 SVGAGI. In nucleotides, the CDR3 is TGTGCCAGCAGTTACCGAGTAAACTCTGGAAACACCATATATTTT. It is translated as CASSYRVNSGNTIYF.